This T cell receptor (beta chain) was sequenced for a study of blood T cell repertoires in COVID-19. Per the germline V gene, CDR1 is MNHNS and CDR2 is SASEGT. Trimming left V 2 bases short and J 1 base short, with 12 bases between. CDR3 size: 15 residues. How the authors handled the data: Nucleated cell counts were estimated from reference gene primer amplification. The data were produced by immunoSEQ multiplex PCR, yet TCRdb's version contains in-frame clones alone and is incomplete. V and J calls and clone size are as listed in that table; D and trimming were resolved from the DNA. The sample lists about 300,000 clones; 86% were seen once. Those enrolled, adults aged 18 to 89 years, came from under 25 US areas.

The sequenced sample was PBMCs or T cells enriched from blood (not recorded which). The sequence was collected from a woman between 18 and 30 years old who had recovered from COVID-19. This rearrangement joins TRBV6-1 to TRBJ2-7, with TRBD2 as a possible D gene (5 bases). CDR3 region: CASSEYGAESYEQYF. The CDR3 DNA sequence: TGTGCCAGCAGTGAATATGGAGCGGAGTCCTACGAGCAGTACTTC.